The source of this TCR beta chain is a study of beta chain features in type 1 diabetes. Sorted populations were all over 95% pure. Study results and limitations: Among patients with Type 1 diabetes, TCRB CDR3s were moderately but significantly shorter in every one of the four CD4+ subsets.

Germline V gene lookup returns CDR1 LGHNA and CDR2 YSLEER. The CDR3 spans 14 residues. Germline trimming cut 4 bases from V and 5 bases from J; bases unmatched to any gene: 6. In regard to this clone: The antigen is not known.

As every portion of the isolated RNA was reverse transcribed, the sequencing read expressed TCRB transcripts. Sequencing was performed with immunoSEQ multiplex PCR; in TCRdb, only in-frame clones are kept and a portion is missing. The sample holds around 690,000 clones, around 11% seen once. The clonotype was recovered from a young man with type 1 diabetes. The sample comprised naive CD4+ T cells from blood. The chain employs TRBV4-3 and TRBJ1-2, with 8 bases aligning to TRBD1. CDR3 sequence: CASSRDRGPYGYTF. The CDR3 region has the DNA TGCGCCAGCAGCCGAGACAGGGGCCCTTATGGCTACACCTTC.